This passage covers 9 T cell receptor beta chains from one sample sequenced in a study of blood T cell repertoires in COVID-19. Profiling relied on immunoSEQ multiplex PCR, and the TCRdb table lists in-frame clones only, not all of them. The data show over 130,000 clones, 75% to 90% seen once. The specimen was peripheral blood. Source of these receptors: a man aged 55 to 70 with active or convalescent COVID-19.

The CDR3 here is CASSLDRRGYGYTF. The CDR3 DNA sequence: TGTGCCAGCAGTTTAGACAGGCGAGGGTATGGCTACACCTTC. The chain links TRBV28 to TRBJ1-2; a weak D match, TRBD1 (6 bases). The V gene lost 2 bases and the J gene lost 5 bases, with 12 bases spanning the gap. Germline lookup yields CDR1 MDHEN and CDR2 SYDVKM. This CDR3 is built from 14 residues.

This rearrangement joins TRBV6-5 to TRBJ2-2, with 11 bases fitting TRBD1. The germline CDR1 and CDR2 sequences are MNHEY and SVGAGI. Trimming cost V 2 bases and J 5 bases; bases outside gene matches: 4. The CDR3 runs 16 residues. In DNA, the CDR3 is TGTGCCAGCAGTTACGCCGGGACAGGGGGAACCGGGGAGCTGTTTTTT. As protein: CASSYAGTGGTGELFF.

The chain is built from TRBV12-3 or TRBV12-4 and TRBJ2-3; D unresolved. The CDR3 is 13 amino acids. The germline V and J ends were trimmed by 7 bases and 5 bases, with 13 bases remaining between them. The CDR3 nucleotides read TGTGCCAGCACTTACCGGGTTGTAGATACGCAGTATTTT. This gives the protein CASTYRVVDTQYF.

This chain links TRBV7-9 with TRBJ1-5; 10 nucleotides line up with TRBD1. Germline values: CDR1 SEHNR, CDR2 FQNEAQ (reference sequence). V dropped 5 bases and J dropped 0; count of bases not matched to a gene: 4. The CDR3 spans 16 residues. Here the CDR3 reads CASSPGQGISNQPQHF. The CDR3 DNA sequence: TGTGCCAGCAGCCCGGGACAGGGGATTAGCAATCAGCCCCAGCATTTT.

This clone was seen more than once but under ten times. DNA of the CDR3: TGCGCCAGCTGCCGGGACAGTCCGAATTCACCCCTCCACTTT. It yields the protein CASCRDSPNSPLHF. The chain has TRBV5-1 and TRBJ1-6; 7 bases map to TRBD1. With 7 bases clipped from V and 7 bases from J, the junction kept 8 bases outside the gene matches. This CDR3 has 14 amino acids. Germline V gene lookup returns CDR1 SGHRS and CDR2 YFSETQ.

The V and J genes are TRBV6-1 and TRBJ2-7; D may be TRBD2 (5 bases). Germline assignment: CDR1 MNHNS and CDR2 SASEGT. The V gene lost 1 base and the J gene lost 3 bases, with 19 bases spanning the gap. This CDR3 comprises 17 residues. For the CDR3, the DNA is TGTGCCAGCAGTGAAGGAAGGGCGGGCGGGCTGTACTACGAGCAGTACTTC. Its translation is CASSEGRAGGLYYEQYF.

The genes are TRBV11-2 and TRBJ1-5, with 8 bases that match TRBD1. CDR1 and CDR2 from the germline V gene are SGHAT and FQNNGV. The J segment lost 7 bases and the V segment lost 5 bases, leaving 7 bases of the junction unmatched. CDR3 size: 14 residues. CDR3 DNA: TGTGCCAGCAGCCAAGGACAGGGAGAACAGCCCCAGCATTTT. This encodes CASSQGQGEQPQHF.

The chain couples TRBV7-9 to TRBJ2-1, with 15 positions matching TRBD2. Trimming took 5 bases from V and 5 from J; bases not matched to a gene: 7. The CDR3 is made up of 17 amino acids. CDR1 is SEHNR and CDR2 is FQNEAQ in the germline V gene (reference sequence). CDR3 nucleotides: TGTGCCAGCAGCGCGGGACTAGCGGGAGGTGTCGACAATGAGCAGTTCTTC. Translated, it gives CASSAGLAGGVDNEQFF.

The chain is built from TRBV19 and TRBJ2-5; D is undetermined. The CDR3 runs 12 residues. V was clipped by 4 bases and J by 5 bases, with 8 bases between them. Germline V CDR1 and CDR2: LNHDA, SQIVND (reference sequence). This chain's CDR3 is CASSTYGETQYF. The CDR3 nucleotides are TGTGCCAGTAGTACCTACGGGGAGACCCAGTACTTC.